These 9 T cell receptor beta chains were all obtained from the same sample, sequenced in a study of high-grade serous ovarian cancer treatment subgroups. The tumor samples were collected prior to definitive surgery or chemotherapy. Clones were sequenced by immunoSEQ multiplex PCR, and TCRdb holds only the in-frame ones, with some missing. The repertoire includes roughly 5,000 clones, 66% of them detected once, and over 12% sits in the top ten. Material: tumor tissue. The source of these receptors is a human donor with high-grade serous ovarian cancer.

The sample holds a few counts of this clone. The V gene is TRBV6-6, the J gene TRBJ2-2; D is possibly TRBD1 (6 bases). From germline, CDR1 is MNHNY and CDR2 SVGAGI (reference sequence). The CDR3 covers 14 residues. V was shortened by 4 bases and J by 1 base, with 7 bases between the two germline ends. In nucleotides, the CDR3 is TGTGCCAGCAGTTTAGGGGGGAACACCGGGGAGCTGTTTTTT. Translated, it gives CASSLGGNTGELFF.

This clone was counted between two and nine times. V usage is TRBV28 and J usage is TRBJ1-5; 7 nucleotides align to TRBD1. Per germline, CDR1 MDHEN and CDR2 SYDVKM. This CDR3 comprises 15 residues. V was pared by 9 bases and J by 9 bases, with 17 bases of the junction left unmatched. CDR3 DNA sequence: TGTGCCAGTCACAGGGGAGGGTTAGGCTATCCGCCCCAGCATTTT. Its protein is CASHRGGLGYPPQHF. Combining the CDR3 with reference TRBV28 and TRBJ1-5 gives the whole variable domain DVKVTQSSRYLVKRTGEKVFLECVQDMDHENMFWYRQDPGLGLRLIYFSYDVKMKEKGDIPEGYSVSREKKERFSLILESASTNQTSMYLCASHRGGLGYPPQHFGDGTRLSIL.

The V and J genes are TRBV19 and TRBJ2-7, with 9 nucleotides matching TRBD2. Unmatched junction bases numbered 12, after V lost 5 bases and J lost 7 bases. Germline V gene sequence: CDR1 LNHDA, CDR2 SQIVND (reference sequence). This CDR3 comprises 15 residues. CDR3 bases: TGTGCCAGTAGTCGCGGGGGGGGGCGAGAGGAGGAGCAGTACTTC. Translation: CASSRGGGREEEQYF.

The rearrangement links TRBV7-2 to TRBJ1-1; 8 nucleotides align to TRBD1. This CDR3 is built from 15 residues. Looked up from germline, CDR1 is SGHTA and CDR2 is FQGNSA. V shed 0 bases, J shed 6 bases, and the junction held 6 bases outside the gene matches. The CDR3 bases are TGTGCCAGCAGCTTAGCAGGACAGGGTAAGGCTGAAGCTTTCTTT. Protein product: CASSLAGQGKAEAFF.

This clone has just one count. The chain employs TRBV5-5 and TRBJ1-1; D is perhaps TRBD1 (6 bases). The germline V gene has CDR1 SGHKS and CDR2 YYEKEE (reference sequence). The V and J ends lost 2 bases and 4 bases respectively, with 15 bases between them. CDR3 length: 15 residues. The CDR3: CASSFGQTAVTEAFF. In DNA form, the CDR3 reads TGTGCCAGCAGCTTCGGACAGACAGCGGTCACTGAAGCTTTCTTT.

DNA for the CDR3: TGTGCCAGCAGCTTGGGAACAGGGCGGCATACGCAGTATTTT. Translation gives CASSLGTGRHTQYF. This rearrangement joins TRBV7-9 to TRBJ2-3, with TRBD1 as a possible D gene (6 bases). There are 14 residues in the CDR3. Per the germline V gene, CDR1 is SEHNR and CDR2 is FQNEAQ (reference sequence). Trimming stripped 3 bases from V and 7 bases from J, with 14 bases between.

This rearrangement joins TRBV7-2 to TRBJ2-5; D unresolved. CDR1 is SGHTA, CDR2 FQGNSA, per germline. The CDR3 length is 15 residues. Trimming took off 1 base at V and 3 bases at J, with 12 bases between the two ends. The CDR3 loop reads CASSLGGPLEETQYF. The CDR3, as DNA: TGTGCCAGCAGCTTAGGAGGACCACTTGAAGAGACCCAGTACTTC.

V gene TRBV4-1 combines with J gene TRBJ2-5, with 12 positions matching TRBD2. The J segment lost 5 bases and the V segment lost 1 base, leaving 8 bases of the junction unmatched. The germline V gene encodes CDR1 MGHRA and CDR2 YSYEKL. The CDR3 totals 17 residues. CDR3 bases: TGCGCCAGCAGCCAAGGGGAAACTAGCGGGGGGCCCGAGACCCAGTACTTC. Its translation: CASSQGETSGGPETQYF.

This clone was observed a single time. CDR3 amino acids: CASKHSSYNSPLHF. The CDR3 coding sequence is TGTGCCAGTAAGCACAGCTCCTATAATTCACCCCTCCACTTT. This chain joins TRBV19 and TRBJ1-6; the D is unclear. CDR3 length equals 14 residues. Germline V gene lookup returns CDR1 LNHDA and CDR2 SQIVND (reference sequence). Trimming removed 7 bases from V and 0 bases from J, with 7 bases in between.